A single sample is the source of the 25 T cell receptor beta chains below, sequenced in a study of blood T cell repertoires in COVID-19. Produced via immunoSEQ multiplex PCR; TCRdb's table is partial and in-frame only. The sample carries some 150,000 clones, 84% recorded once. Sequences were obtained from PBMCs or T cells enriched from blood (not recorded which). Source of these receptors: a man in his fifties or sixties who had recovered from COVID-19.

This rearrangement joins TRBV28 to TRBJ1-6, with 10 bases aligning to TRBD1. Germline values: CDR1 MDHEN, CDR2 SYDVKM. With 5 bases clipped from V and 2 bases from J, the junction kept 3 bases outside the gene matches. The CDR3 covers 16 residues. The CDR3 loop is CASSPGQGTYNSPLHF. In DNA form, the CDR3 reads TGTGCCAGCAGTCCGGGACAGGGGACCTATAATTCACCCCTCCACTTT.

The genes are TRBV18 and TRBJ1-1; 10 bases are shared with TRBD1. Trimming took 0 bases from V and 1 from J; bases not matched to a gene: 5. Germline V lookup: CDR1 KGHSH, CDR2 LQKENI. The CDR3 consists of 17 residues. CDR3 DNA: TGTGCCAGCTCACCACCCGGGACAGGGGCCAAGAACACTGAAGCTTTCTTT. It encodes CASSPPGTGAKNTEAFF.

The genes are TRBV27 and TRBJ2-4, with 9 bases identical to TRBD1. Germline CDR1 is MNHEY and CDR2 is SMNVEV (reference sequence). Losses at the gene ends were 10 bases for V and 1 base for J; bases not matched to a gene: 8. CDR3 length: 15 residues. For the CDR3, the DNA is TGTGCCATGGGGGGACAGGGACGGGCCAAAAACATTCAGTACTTC. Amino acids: CAMGGQGRAKNIQYF.

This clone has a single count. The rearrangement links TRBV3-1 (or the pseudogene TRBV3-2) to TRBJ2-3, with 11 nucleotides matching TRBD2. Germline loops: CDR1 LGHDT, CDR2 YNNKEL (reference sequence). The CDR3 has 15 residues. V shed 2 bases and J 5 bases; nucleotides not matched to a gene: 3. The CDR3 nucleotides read TGTGCCAGCAGCCAATTTACTAGCGGGGGAGATACGCAGTATTTT. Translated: CASSQFTSGGDTQYF.

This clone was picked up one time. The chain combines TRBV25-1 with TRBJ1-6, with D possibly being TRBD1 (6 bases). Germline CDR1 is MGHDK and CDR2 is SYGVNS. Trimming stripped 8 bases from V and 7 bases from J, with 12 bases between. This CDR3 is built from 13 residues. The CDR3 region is CASRRGRNSPLHF. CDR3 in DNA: TGTGCCAGCCGGCGGGGGCGGAATTCACCCCTCCACTTT.

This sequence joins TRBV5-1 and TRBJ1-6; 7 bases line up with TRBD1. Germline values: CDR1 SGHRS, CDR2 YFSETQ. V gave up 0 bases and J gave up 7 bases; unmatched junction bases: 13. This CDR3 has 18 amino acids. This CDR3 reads CASSLVSGGRFKNSPLHF. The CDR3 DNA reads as TGCGCCAGCAGCTTGGTTTCAGGGGGTAGGTTCAAGAATTCACCCCTCCACTTT.

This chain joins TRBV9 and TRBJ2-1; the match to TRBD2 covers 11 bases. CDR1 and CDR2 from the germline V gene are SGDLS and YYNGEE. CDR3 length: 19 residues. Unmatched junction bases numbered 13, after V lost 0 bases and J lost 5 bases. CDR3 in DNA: TGTGCCAGCAGCGTAGCTTTTGGGCTAGCGGGGGGCCTCCACAATGAGCAGTTCTTC. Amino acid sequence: CASSVAFGLAGGLHNEQFF.

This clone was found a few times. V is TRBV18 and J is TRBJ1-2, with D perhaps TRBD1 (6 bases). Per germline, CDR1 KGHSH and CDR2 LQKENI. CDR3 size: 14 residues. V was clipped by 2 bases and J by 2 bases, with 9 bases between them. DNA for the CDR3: TGTGCCAGCTCACCAATTGGGACAAACTATGGCTACACCTTC. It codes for CASSPIGTNYGYTF. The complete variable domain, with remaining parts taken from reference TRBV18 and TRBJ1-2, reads NAGVMQNPRHLVRRRGQEARLRCSPMKGHSHVYWYRQLPEEGLKFMVYLQKENIIDESGMPKERFSAEFPKEGPSILRIQQVVRGDSAAYFCASSPIGTNYGYTFGSGTRLTVV.

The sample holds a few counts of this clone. The CDR3 region has the DNA TGTGCCTGGAGTGTGACAGCTGAAGCTTTCTTT. It is translated as CAWSVTAEAFF. The genes are TRBV30 and TRBJ1-1; tentative D call: TRBD1 (5 bases). The germline V gene has CDR1 GTSNPN and CDR2 SVGIG (reference sequence). V was clipped by 0 bases and J by 6 bases, with 5 bases between them. This CDR3 is built from 11 residues.

CDR3: CATSDRQGPGALINEQFF. The CDR3 nucleotides read TGTGCCACCAGTGATAGACAGGGCCCCGGGGCCCTTATCAATGAGCAGTTCTTC. This chain links TRBV24-1 with TRBJ2-1; 7 bases are shared with TRBD1. The V and J ends lost 3 bases and 6 bases, in that order; junction bases with no gene match: 16. Germline V CDR1 and CDR2: KGHDR, SFDVKD. CDR3 length: 18 amino acids.

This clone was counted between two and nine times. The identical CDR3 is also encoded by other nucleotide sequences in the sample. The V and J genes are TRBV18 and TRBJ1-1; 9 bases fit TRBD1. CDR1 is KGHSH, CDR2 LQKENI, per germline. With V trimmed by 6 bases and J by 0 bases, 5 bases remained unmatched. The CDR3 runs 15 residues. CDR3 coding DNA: TGTGCCAGCTCTCCCGGGACAGGGCTGAACACTGAAGCTTTCTTT. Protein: CASSPGTGLNTEAFF.

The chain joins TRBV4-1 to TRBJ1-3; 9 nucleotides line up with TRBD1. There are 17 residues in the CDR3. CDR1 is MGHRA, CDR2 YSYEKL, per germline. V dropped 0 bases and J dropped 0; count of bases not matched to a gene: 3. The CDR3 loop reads CASSQDWGQGSGNTIYF. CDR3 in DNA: TGCGCCAGCAGCCAAGATTGGGGACAGGGCTCTGGAAACACCATATATTTT.

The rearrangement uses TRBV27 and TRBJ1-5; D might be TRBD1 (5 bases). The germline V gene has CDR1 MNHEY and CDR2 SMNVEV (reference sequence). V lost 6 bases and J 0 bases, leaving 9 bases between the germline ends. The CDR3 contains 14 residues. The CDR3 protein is CASRSGTSNQPQHF. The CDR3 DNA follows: TGTGCCAGCAGAAGCGGGACTAGCAATCAGCCCCAGCATTTT.

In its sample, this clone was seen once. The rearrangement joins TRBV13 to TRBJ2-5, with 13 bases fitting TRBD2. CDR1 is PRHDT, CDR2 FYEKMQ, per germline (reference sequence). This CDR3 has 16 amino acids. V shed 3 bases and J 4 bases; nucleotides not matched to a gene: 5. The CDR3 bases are TGTGCCAGCAGCTTCGGGACTAGCGGGGTGCGAGAGACCCAGTACTTC. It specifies CASSFGTSGVRETQYF. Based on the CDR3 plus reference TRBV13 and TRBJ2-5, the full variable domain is AAGVIQSPRHLIKEKRETATLKCYPIPRHDTVYWYQQGPGQDPQFLISFYEKMQSDKGSIPDRFSAQQFSDYHSELNMSSLELGDSALYFCASSFGTSGVRETQYFGPGTRLLVL.

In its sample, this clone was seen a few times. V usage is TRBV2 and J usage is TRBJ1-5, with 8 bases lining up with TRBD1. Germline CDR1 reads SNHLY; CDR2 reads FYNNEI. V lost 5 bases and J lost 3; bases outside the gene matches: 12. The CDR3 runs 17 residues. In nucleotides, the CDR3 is TGTGCCAGCAGTATGAGTCCTGGACAGGGAGACAATCAGCCCCAGCATTTT. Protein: CASSMSPGQGDNQPQHF.

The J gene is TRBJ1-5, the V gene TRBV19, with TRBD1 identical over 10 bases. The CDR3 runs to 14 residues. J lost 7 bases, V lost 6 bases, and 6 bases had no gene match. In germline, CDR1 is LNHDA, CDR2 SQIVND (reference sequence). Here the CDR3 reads CASSGGTGVQPQHF. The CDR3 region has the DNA TGTGCCAGTAGCGGGGGGACAGGGGTCCAGCCCCAGCATTTT. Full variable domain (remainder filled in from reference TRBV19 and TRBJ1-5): DGGITQSPKYLFRKEGQNVTLSCEQNLNHDAMYWYRQDPGQGLRLIYYSQIVNDFQKGDIAEGYSVSREKKESFPLTVTSAQKNPTAFYLCASSGGTGVQPQHFGDGTRLSIL.

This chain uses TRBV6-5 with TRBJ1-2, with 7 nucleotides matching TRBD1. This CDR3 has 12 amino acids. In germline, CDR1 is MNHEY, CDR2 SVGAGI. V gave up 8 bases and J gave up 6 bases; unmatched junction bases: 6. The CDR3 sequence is CASAGQANGYTF. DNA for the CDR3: TGTGCCAGCGCCGGACAGGCCAATGGCTACACCTTC.

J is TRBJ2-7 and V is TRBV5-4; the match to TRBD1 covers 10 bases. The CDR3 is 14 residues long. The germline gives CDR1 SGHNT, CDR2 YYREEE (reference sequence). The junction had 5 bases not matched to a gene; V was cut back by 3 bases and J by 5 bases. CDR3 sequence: CASSSGQGRHEQYF. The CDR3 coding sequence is TGTGCCAGCAGCTCGGGACAGGGGCGACACGAGCAGTACTTC.

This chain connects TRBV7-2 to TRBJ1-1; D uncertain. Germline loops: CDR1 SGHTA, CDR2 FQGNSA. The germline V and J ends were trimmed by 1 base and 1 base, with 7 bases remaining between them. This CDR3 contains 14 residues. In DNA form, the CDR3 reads TGTGCCAGCAGCTTAGGAGCCTGGAACACTGAAGCTTTCTTT. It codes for CASSLGAWNTEAFF. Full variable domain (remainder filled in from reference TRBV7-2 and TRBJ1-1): GAGVSQSPSNKVTEKGKDVELRCDPISGHTALYWYRQSLGQGLEFLIYFQGNSAPDKSGLPSDRFSAERTGGSVSTLTIQRTQQEDSAVYLCASSLGAWNTEAFFGQGTRLTVV.

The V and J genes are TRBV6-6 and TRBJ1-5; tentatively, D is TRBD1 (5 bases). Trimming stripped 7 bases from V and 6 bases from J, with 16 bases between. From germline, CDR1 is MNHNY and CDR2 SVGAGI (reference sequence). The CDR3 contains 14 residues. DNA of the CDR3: TGTGCCAGCACCGAAGGGGATATGGGTCAGCCCCAGCATTTT. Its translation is CASTEGDMGQPQHF.

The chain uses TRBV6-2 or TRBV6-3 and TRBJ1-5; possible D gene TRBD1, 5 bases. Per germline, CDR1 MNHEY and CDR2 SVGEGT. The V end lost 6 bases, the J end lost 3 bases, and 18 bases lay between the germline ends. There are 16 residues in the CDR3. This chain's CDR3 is CASSPGQGALNQPQHF. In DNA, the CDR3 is TGTGCCAGCAGCCCTGGACAAGGAGCGCTCAATCAGCCCCAGCATTTT.

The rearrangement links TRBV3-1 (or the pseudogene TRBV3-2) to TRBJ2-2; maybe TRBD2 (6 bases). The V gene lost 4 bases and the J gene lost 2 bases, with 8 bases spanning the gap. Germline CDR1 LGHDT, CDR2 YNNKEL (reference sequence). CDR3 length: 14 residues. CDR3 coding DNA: TGTGCCAGCAGCCTCGGACTAAACACCGGGGAGCTGTTTTTT. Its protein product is CASSLGLNTGELFF.

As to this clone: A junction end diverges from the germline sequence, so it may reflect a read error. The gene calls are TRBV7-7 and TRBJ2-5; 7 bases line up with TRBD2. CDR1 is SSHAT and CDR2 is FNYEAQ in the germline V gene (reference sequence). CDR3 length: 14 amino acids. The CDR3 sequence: CASSESGTKETQYF. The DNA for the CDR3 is TGTGCTAGCAGCGAGTCCGGGACTAAAGAGACCCAGTACTTC.

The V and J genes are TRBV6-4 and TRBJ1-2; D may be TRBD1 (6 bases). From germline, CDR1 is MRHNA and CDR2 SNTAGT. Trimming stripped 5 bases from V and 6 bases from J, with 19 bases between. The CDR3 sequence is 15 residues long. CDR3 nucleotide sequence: TGTGCCAGCAGTCCGACCCTCGGGACATTCCATGGCTACACCTTC. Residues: CASSPTLGTFHGYTF.

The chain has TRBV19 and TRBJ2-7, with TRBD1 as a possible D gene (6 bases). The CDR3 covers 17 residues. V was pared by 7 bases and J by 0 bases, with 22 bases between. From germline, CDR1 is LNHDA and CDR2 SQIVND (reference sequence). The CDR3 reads CASMAVGGRKSSYEQYF. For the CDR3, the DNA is TGTGCCAGTATGGCCGTTGGGGGCCGCAAAAGCTCCTACGAGCAGTACTTC.